This T cell receptor beta chain was sequenced during a study of T cell repertoires in cytomegalovirus infection. Study findings and constraints: Across the ex vivo response, the dominant clonotypes were HLA-C-restricted CMV-specific TCR beta clonotypes.

Between the trimmed V and J ends, which lost 2 bases and 1 base, there was a span of 11 bases. Germline values: CDR1 MGHRA, CDR2 YSYEKL. This CDR3 region has 15 residues. MiXCR, run by TCRdb on the reads, gives a single entry per CDR3 protein. The sample shows under 600,000 distinct CDR3 sequences, 16% of them seen only once. This clonotype was counted ten times or more. As yet, its antigen is unknown. The V gene is TRBV4-1, the J gene TRBJ1-1, with no clear D. This TCR was recovered from a human donor in good health (CMV status not recorded). Some clones in this sample may be carry-over from other donors' samples. Sequenced input: CD8+ T cells from PBMCs. CDR3 region: CASSQLGTRNTEAFF. The CDR3 DNA is TGCGCCAGCAGCCAATTAGGTACAAGGAACACTGAAGCTTTCTTT.